The next 32 T cell receptor beta chains were all read from a single sample in a study of human T cells and chemical hapten exposure. Specified time point: patch test 3, about 24 weeks after DPC sensitization. The treatment denotes: therapeutic diphenylcyclopropenone sensitization with weekly scalp DPC. TCRdb re-derived calls from the RACE reads in MiXCR, one entry per CDR3 protein. There are 150,000 to 200,000 distinct CDR3 sequences in the sample; approximately 30% occur only once, and 2.1% lies in the top ten. Sample: whole blood, taken in connection with sensitization to the hapten diphenylcyclopropenone (DPC). The receptors were sampled from a woman aged 18 to 35 with alopecia areata. Some clones in this sample may be carry-over from other donors' samples.

This clonotype was recorded at least ten times. V and J are TRBV4-1 and TRBJ1-1; no definite D call. Trimming left V 1 base short and J 4 bases short, with 4 bases between. Germline V gene lookup returns CDR1 MGHRA and CDR2 YSYEKL. The CDR3 has 12 residues. The CDR3 DNA sequence: TGCGCCAGCAGCCAAGCTGCCACTGAAGCTTTCTTT. This codes for CASSQAATEAFF.

Regarding this clonotype: At one of its ends the junction is not consistent with the germline gene, which may arise from a read error. The V call is TRBV7-9, the J call TRBJ1-1, with D possibly TRBD1 on 5 matching bases. Per the germline V gene, CDR1 is SEHNR and CDR2 is FQNEAQ (reference sequence). This CDR3 has 16 amino acids. CDR3 in amino acids: CAGSWWGSPMNTEAFF. The CDR3 region has the DNA TGTGCCGGCAGCTGGTGGGGGTCCCCGATGAACACTGAAGCTTTCTTT.

The count of this clonotype is one. The chain uses TRBV4-3 and TRBJ2-7; TRBD1 or TRBD2 may be the D gene (6 bases each). The CDR3 contains 14 residues. V lost 4 bases and J lost 4, with 14 bases in between. CDR1 is LGHNA, CDR2 YSLEER, per germline. The CDR3 DNA follows: TGCGCCAGCAGCCGGAACCGGGGGCCGTACGAGCAGTACTTC. Its protein is CASSRNRGPYEQYF.

The gene calls are TRBV20-1 and TRBJ1-2; no firm D call. CDR1 and CDR2 (germline): DFQATT, SNEGSKA (reference sequence). This CDR3 comprises 14 residues. V shed 0 bases and J shed 7 bases, with 15 bases lying between them. DNA of the CDR3: TGCAGTGCTAGAGATCTTGAGGGTTTTCTTGGCTACACCTTC. It yields the protein CSARDLEGFLGYTF.

Remarks on this clonotype: Compared with germline, one end of the junction differs, possibly owing to a read error. The chain uses TRBV7-7 and TRBJ2-1; 8 bases are shared with TRBD2. The CDR3 length is 14 residues. Looked up from germline, CDR1 is SSHAT and CDR2 is FNYEAQ (reference sequence). CDR3 residues: CASSPSGSNNEQFF. CDR3 sequence (DNA): TGTGCTAGCAGCCCTAGCGGGTCCAACAATGAGCAGTTCTTC.

The table lists this clonotype with many counts. In DNA form, the CDR3 reads TGTGCCAGCAGCCCATACGGACAGGCGCTTAATGAAAAACTGTTTTTT. Protein product: CASSPYGQALNEKLFF. V is TRBV7-9 and J is TRBJ1-4, with 7 bases matching TRBD1. CDR3 length equals 16 residues. V was pared by 5 bases and J by 4 bases, with 10 bases of the junction left unmatched. Germline-derived CDR1 and CDR2 are SEHNR and FQNEAQ (reference sequence).

In its sample, this clonotype was seen a few times. The chain employs TRBV9 and TRBJ2-1; TRBD2 matches at 13 bases. From germline, CDR1 is SGDLS and CDR2 YYNGEE. With V trimmed by 0 bases and J by 7 bases, 4 bases remained unmatched. The CDR3 has 16 residues. DNA for the CDR3: TGTGCCAGCAGCGTAGAAGGGACTAGCGGGACTAATGAGCAGTTCTTC. Amino acid sequence: CASSVEGTSGTNEQFF.

The V and J genes are TRBV27 and TRBJ2-1; TRBD1 agrees at 8 bases. Germline V CDR1 and CDR2: MNHEY, SMNVEV (reference sequence). The CDR3 covers 15 residues. V was pared by 5 bases and J by 4 bases, with 7 bases of the junction left unmatched. The CDR3 sequence is CASSPGTGQYNEQFF. CDR3 sequence (DNA): TGTGCCAGCAGTCCCGGGACAGGACAATACAATGAGCAGTTCTTC.

The chain carries TRBV29-1 and TRBJ2-7; 14 bases fit TRBD2. Germline values: CDR1 SQVTM, CDR2 ANQGSEA. The CDR3 length is 14 residues. V was clipped by 6 bases and J by 3 bases; unmatched bases: 4. In DNA form, the CDR3 reads TGCAGCGTGGCGGGACTAGCGGGGGTCTACGAGCAGTACTTC. This sequence encodes CSVAGLAGVYEQYF.

This chain connects TRBV13 to TRBJ1-4; the match to TRBD1 covers 9 bases. The V gene's germline CDR1 is PRHDT and CDR2 FYEKMQ (reference sequence). This CDR3 is built from 15 residues. V gave up 5 bases and J gave up 5 bases; unmatched junction bases: 6. The CDR3 bases are TGTGCCAGCAGCACGACAGGGGGGGTGAATGAAAAACTGTTTTTT. Translating it yields CASSTTGGVNEKLFF.

This clonotype came up a few times. This chain links TRBV10-3 with TRBJ2-1; the D is unclear. V lost 4 bases, J lost 3 bases, and 1 base lay in between. CDR3 length: 11 amino acids. Germline V gene sequence: CDR1 ENHRY, CDR2 SYGVKD. CDR3 loop: CAISVYNEQFF. CDR3 nucleotide sequence: TGTGCCATCAGTGTCTACAATGAGCAGTTCTTC.

This sequence joins TRBV7-9 and TRBJ2-7; 8 bases match TRBD2. The junction had 2 bases not matched to a gene; V was cut back by 4 bases and J by 0 bases. Germline CDR1 is SEHNR and CDR2 is FQNEAQ (reference sequence). There are 14 residues in the CDR3. In nucleotides, the CDR3 is TGTGCCAGCAGCTCGGGACTAGTCTCCTACGAGCAGTACTTC. This translates into CASSSGLVSYEQYF.

This clonotype was recorded a few times. V gene TRBV7-9 combines with J gene TRBJ2-4; TRBD2 matches at 11 bases. From germline, CDR1 is SEHNR and CDR2 FQNEAQ (reference sequence). The CDR3 spans 18 residues. Trimming took 0 bases from V and 0 from J; bases not matched to a gene: 4. The CDR3 protein is CASSLAEGLAAAKNIQYF. The CDR3 DNA reads TGTGCCAGCAGCTTAGCAGAGGGACTAGCGGCAGCCAAAAACATTCAGTACTTC. The variable domain in full, completed from reference TRBV7-9 and TRBJ2-4, reads DTGVSQNPRHKITKRGQNVTFRCDPISEHNRLYWYRQTLGQGPEFLTYFQNEAQLEKSRLLSDRFSAERPKGSFSTLEIQRTEQGDSAMYLCASSLAEGLAAAKNIQYFGAGTRLSVL.

The CDR3 is CASSPWGGDPTQYF. In DNA form, the CDR3 reads TGTGCCAGCAGCCCTTGGGGCGGGGATCCGACCCAGTACTTC. V is TRBV7-6 and J is TRBJ2-5, with D possibly matching TRBD2 (6 bases). Germline V gene lookup returns CDR1 SGHVS and CDR2 FNYEAQ. The CDR3 is 14 amino acids. V lost 5 bases and J 7 bases, leaving 17 bases between the germline ends.

Ten or more counts support this clonotype. The rearrangement links TRBV20-1 to TRBJ2-5, with D perhaps matching TRBD2 (6 bases). Germline CDR1 reads DFQATT; CDR2 reads SNEGSKA (reference sequence). The CDR3 spans 14 residues. The ends were cut back, 1 base at V and 8 bases at J, with 17 bases in the middle. CDR3 DNA sequence: TGCAGTGCTAGAGTCCTACGTGGGCGGGGCACCCAGTACTTC. This sequence encodes CSARVLRGRGTQYF.

The chain recombines TRBV20-1 with TRBJ2-2; D is perhaps TRBD2 (5 bases). The CDR3 runs 14 residues. Trimming pared 2 bases from V and 1 base from J, leaving 8 bases between. Germline CDR1 DFQATT, CDR2 SNEGSKA (reference sequence). In nucleotides, the CDR3 is TGCAGTGCTAGAAGTGGACTGAACACCGGGGAGCTGTTTTTT. This codes for CSARSGLNTGELFF.

The chain employs TRBV7-2 and TRBJ2-7, with a weak D call TRBD2 (6 bases). The V gene's germline CDR1 is SGHTA and CDR2 FQGNSA. The V gene lost 0 bases and the J gene lost 7 bases, with 10 bases spanning the gap. The CDR3 is 13 residues long. The CDR3 region has the DNA TGTGCCAGCAGCTTAGCGCGGGATGGAGAGCAGTACTTC. This sequence encodes CASSLARDGEQYF.

This clonotype appeared a few times. This chain links TRBV4-3 with TRBJ2-7; 10 nucleotides align to TRBD2. Germline lookup yields CDR1 LGHNA and CDR2 YSLEER. CDR3 length: 14 amino acids. V gave up 1 base and J gave up 5 bases; unmatched junction bases: 2. The CDR3 region has the DNA TGCGCCAGCAGCCAAGCCCTAGCGGGAGACGAGCAGTACTTC. Translation gives CASSQALAGDEQYF.

This clonotype was observed a few times. The rearrangement joins TRBV12-3 or TRBV12-4 to TRBJ2-2, with unresolved D. This CDR3 is built from 15 residues. The germline V and J ends were trimmed by 3 bases and 0 bases, with 8 bases remaining between them. The CDR3 DNA follows: TGTGCCAGCAGTTTGGCCCGATCGAACACCGGGGAGCTGTTTTTT. Its translation is CASSLARSNTGELFF.

V usage is TRBV5-1 and J usage is TRBJ2-7; 8 nucleotides agree with TRBD2. V gave up 4 bases and J gave up 5 bases; unmatched junction bases: 8. CDR1 and CDR2 (germline): SGHRS, YFSETQ. The CDR3 runs to 14 residues. CDR3 bases: TGCGCCAGCAGCCCCGAAGCGGGAGAAGACGAGCAGTACTTC. It is translated as CASSPEAGEDEQYF.

The CDR3 bases are TGCAGCGTTCAGGAAAATAGCAATCAGCCCCAGCATTTT. Its translation: CSVQENSNQPQHF. The chain has TRBV29-1 and TRBJ1-5; D not certain. V lost 5 bases to trimming and J lost 0 bases, with 8 bases between them. The germline CDR1 and CDR2 sequences are SQVTM and ANQGSEA. This CDR3 has 13 amino acids.

This clonotype has just a few counts. This chain links TRBV20-1 with TRBJ2-1, with D maybe TRBD2 (5 bases). Germline CDR1 reads DFQATT; CDR2 reads SNEGSKA (reference sequence). CDR3 length equals 15 residues. Trimming took 4 bases from V and 0 from J, leaving 13 bases between them. The CDR3: CSATQAVSSYNEQFF. In DNA form, the CDR3 reads TGCAGTGCTACCCAAGCGGTAAGCTCCTACAATGAGCAGTTCTTC.

CDR3 residues: CASSHEGLGAQYF. The CDR3 DNA is TGCGCCAGCAGCCACGAAGGGCTGGGGGCCCAGTACTTC. The rearrangement joins TRBV4-3 to TRBJ2-5, with D perhaps matching TRBD1 or TRBD2 (5 bases each). Per germline, CDR1 LGHNA and CDR2 YSLEER. The CDR3 is made up of 13 amino acids. The V end lost 3 bases, the J end lost 9 bases, and 14 bases lay between the germline ends.

This chain connects TRBV12-5 to TRBJ2-1; 8 bases line up with TRBD2. The length of the CDR3 is 17 residues. The germline V gene has CDR1 LGHNT and CDR2 FRNRAP. J was trimmed by 2 bases and V by 0 bases; bases with no gene match: 6. The CDR3 loop is CASGLVIAGTAYNEQFF. CDR3 bases: TGTGCTAGTGGTTTGGTAATAGCGGGGACCGCCTACAATGAGCAGTTCTTC.

The chain is built from TRBV5-1 and TRBJ2-7; 7 positions agree with TRBD1. The CDR3 extends over 15 amino acids. CDR1 is SGHRS and CDR2 is YFSETQ in the germline V gene. Trimming at V came to 0 bases and at J to 2 bases, leaving 5 bases not matched to a gene. The CDR3 region is CASSLEGGTAYEQYF. The CDR3, as DNA: TGCGCCAGCAGCTTGGAAGGGGGCACGGCCTACGAGCAGTACTTC.

Of note for this clonotype: A read error may produce the germline difference seen at one junction end. V is TRBV11-3 and J is TRBJ2-1; 16 bases agree with TRBD2. CDR3 length: 15 residues. Germline assignment: CDR1 SGHNT and CDR2 YENEEA. The CDR3 region has the DNA TGTGCCGGCAGCCCAGGGACTAGCGGGGGGGCCGAGCAGTTCTTC. It translates to CAGSPGTSGGAEQFF.

The chain joins TRBV20-1 to TRBJ1-3; D is ambiguous. Germline values: CDR1 DFQATT, CDR2 SNEGSKA (reference sequence). Trimming cost V 3 bases and J 7 bases, with 13 bases left between them. This CDR3 is built from 13 residues. The CDR3 nucleotides are TGCAGTGCTAGCACACTTACCGCCAACACCATATATTTT. This sequence encodes CSASTLTANTIYF.

The rearrangement uses TRBV20-1 and TRBJ2-3; D gene ambiguous. Germline lookup yields CDR1 DFQATT and CDR2 SNEGSKA (reference sequence). The CDR3 extends over 14 amino acids. Trimming took 0 bases from V and 2 from J, leaving 9 bases between them. Here the CDR3 DNA reads TGCAGTGCTAGAGATTCGGCTCACACAGATACGCAGTATTTT. This sequence encodes CSARDSAHTDTQYF.

The chain uses TRBV13 and TRBJ1-1, with TRBD1 identical over 8 bases. Trimming at V came to 5 bases and at J to 6 bases, leaving 8 bases not matched to a gene. Germline assignment: CDR1 PRHDT and CDR2 FYEKMQ (reference sequence). This CDR3 has 14 residues. This CDR3 is CASSTRQGKPEAFF. In DNA form, the CDR3 reads TGTGCCAGCAGCACACGACAGGGGAAACCTGAAGCTTTCTTT.

The chain links TRBV12-3 or TRBV12-4 to TRBJ2-1, with TRBD1 matching over 11 bases. This CDR3 spans 14 amino acids. Germline trimming cut 5 bases from V and 10 bases from J; bases unmatched to any gene: 7. The DNA of the CDR3 is TGTGCCAGCAGTCTGGGACAGGGGGTAGGGGAGCAGTTCTTC. Its translation: CASSLGQGVGEQFF.

The rearrangement joins TRBV5-5 to TRBJ2-7, with no clear D. The germline V gene encodes CDR1 SGHKS and CDR2 YYEKEE (reference sequence). The CDR3 has 14 residues. Trimming cost V 2 bases and J 3 bases, with 12 bases left between them. CDR3 sequence (DNA): TGTGCCAGCAGCTTCGATAGGACCCACTACGAGCAGTACTTC. This translates into CASSFDRTHYEQYF.

The chain links TRBV9 to TRBJ1-2; no definite D call. The germline gives CDR1 SGDLS, CDR2 YYNGEE. The CDR3 contains 13 residues. V was pared by 7 bases and J by 5 bases, with 15 bases between. CDR3 protein: CASALAVGYGYTF. CDR3 in DNA: TGTGCCAGCGCATTGGCCGTAGGGTATGGCTACACCTTC.